Below are 3 T cell receptor beta chains sequenced from a single sample in a study of cytotoxic CD8 clonotypes in ibrutinib-treated CLL. Profiling relied on immunoSEQ multiplex PCR, and the TCRdb table lists in-frame clones only, not all of them. The table shows about 24,000 clones, with roughly 70% occurring only once. Sequences were derived from PBMCs, sampled after 12 months of ibrutinib treatment. The source is a human donor with chronic lymphocytic leukemia.

The rearrangement links TRBV5-4 to TRBJ2-7, with D maybe TRBD1 (6 bases). The CDR3 extends over 13 amino acids. CDR1 is SGHNT, CDR2 YYREEE, per germline (reference sequence). The V end was cut by 2 bases, the J end by 2 bases, with 8 bases between. The CDR3 loop is CASSFTGTYEQYF. The CDR3 DNA follows: TGTGCCAGCAGCTTCACAGGGACCTACGAGCAGTACTTC.

This chain uses TRBV28 with TRBJ1-1; D perhaps matches TRBD1 (5 bases). V was trimmed by 7 bases and J by 3 bases, leaving 12 bases between them. This CDR3 spans 13 amino acids. The V gene's germline CDR1 is MDHEN and CDR2 SYDVKM. CDR3 bases: TGTGCCAGCACTCGACAGTTATACACTGAAGCTTTCTTT. This codes for CASTRQLYTEAFF.

This clone was seen only a few times. This chain uses TRBV21-1 with TRBJ2-5. TRBV21-1 is a pseudogene. The CDR3 length is 9 residues. The DNA of the CDR3 is TGTGCCACCACAGAGACCCAGTACTTC. It is translated as CATTETQYF.